This is a list of T cell receptor beta chains from one sample in a study of cytotoxic CD8 clonotypes in ibrutinib-treated CLL. Clones were read by immunoSEQ multiplex PCR, and TCRdb kept only the in-frame ones, dropping some. The sample carries about 72,000 clones, 80% recorded once. This sample comprised PBMCs, obtained at disease progression, from a patient treated with ibrutinib. All receptors come from a human donor with chronic lymphocytic leukemia. CDR3s leave out the opening cysteine and the closing phenylalanine or tryptophan. Fields, in order: CDR3 protein, V gene, J gene.

AWSVRKGLNEKLF	TRBV30	TRBJ1-4
ASSPVRGMEYNEQF	TRBV10-1	TRBJ2-1
ASSVRDRGAGSFSGANVLT	TRBV9	TRBJ2-6
ASSGGNTDTQY	TRBV6-1	TRBJ2-3
ASSLGPSGNTIY	TRBV7-9	TRBJ1-3
AQQGPSGNTIY	TRBV30	TRBJ1-3
ASSLEVGQTNTEAF	TRBV5-1	TRBJ1-1
AWSVRSSYNEQF	TRBV30	TRBJ2-1
AWSVDRGPPQH	TRBV30	TRBJ1-5
ASSVSLEQGMTQY	TRBV9	TRBJ2-5
ASSPNGRVGVNYGYT	TRBV11-3	TRBJ1-2
ASSLSGQGNQPQH	TRBV5-1	TRBJ1-5
ASSYRRLGEQY	TRBV6-6	TRBJ2-7
ASSSPRTANYGYT	TRBV5-4	TRBJ1-2
ASSFIGPDNEQF	TRBV5-6	TRBJ2-1
ASSLDGGWLLGTDTQY	TRBV5-1	TRBJ2-3
ASSQETSGRYEQY	TRBV14	TRBJ2-7
ASSAGLAGDQETQY	TRBV2	TRBJ2-5
ASSSRGSSYNEQF	TRBV7-9	TRBJ2-1
ASSLSKGSAYEQY	TRBV13	TRBJ2-7
ASSFSTANTEAF	TRBV7-9	TRBJ1-1
ASRKVDRNYGYT	TRBV6-6	TRBJ1-2
ASSPGDRGGYT	TRBV5-6	TRBJ1-2
ASSITGKTQY	TRBV27	TRBJ2-5
ASIRASGKTDTQY	TRBV5-8	TRBJ2-3
ASSLTGRTNYGYT	TRBV28	TRBJ1-2
ASSVVPGEQY	TRBV9	TRBJ2-7
ASSPRGGQEEQY	TRBV18	TRBJ2-7
ASSEVAGGPGEQY	TRBV6-9	TRBJ2-7
ASSVLAGDYNEQF	TRBV6-4	TRBJ2-1
ASSPGVVAEAF	TRBV11-3	TRBJ1-1
ATSRMNYGYT	TRBV21-1	TRBJ1-2
ASSGTSGGYEQF	TRBV5-1	TRBJ2-1
ASSLGGTGYYNEQF	TRBV9	TRBJ2-1
AWSDKAGGPFEQF	TRBV30	TRBJ2-1
ASSATGGTDTQY	TRBV2	TRBJ2-3
ASSPQGSWSNEQF	TRBV18	TRBJ2-1
ASSILESEAF	TRBV19	TRBJ1-1
ASTAGGANYGYT	TRBV7-9	TRBJ1-2
ASSGQGSMNTEAF	TRBV7-2	TRBJ1-1
ASSLSPQGMLAKNIQY	TRBV7-9	TRBJ2-4
ASSLVLGASIQY	TRBV28	TRBJ2-4
ASSSQGSEQY	TRBV2	TRBJ2-7
ASNEDRASTDTQY	TRBV5-1	TRBJ2-3
ASSHPGSSDYGYT	TRBV11-2	TRBJ1-2
ASSLSPKETQY	TRBV7-3	TRBJ2-5
AISIRAPAYEQY	TRBV10-3	TRBJ2-7